The next 27 T cell receptor beta chains were all read from a single sample in a study of shared clonotypes between healthy human individuals. Measured with immunoSEQ multiplex PCR; TCRdb has only the in-frame clones, and not every one. The sample shows approximately 2.1 million clones, over 85% of them seen only once. Specimen: naive CD4+ T cells from PBMCs. Noted subset: CD45RA+ positively selected. Receptor source: a man between 18 and 29 years old in good health. Some clones in this sample may be carry-over from other donors' samples.

The DNA for the CDR3 is TGTGCCAGCAGCTCATTCGACGCAGGGACCGGGGAGCTGTTTTTT. Amino acids: CASSSFDAGTGELFF. The rearrangement uses TRBV9 and TRBJ2-2; maybe TRBD1 (5 bases). The V end lost 4 bases, the J end lost 5 bases, and 15 bases lay between the germline ends. There are 15 residues in the CDR3. The germline V gene has CDR1 SGDLS and CDR2 YYNGEE.

About this clone: Within the sample, other DNA sequences also encode this same CDR3. This chain links TRBV9 with TRBJ2-1; D gene unclear. The CDR3 length is 16 residues. Trimming pared 0 bases from V and 0 bases from J, leaving 10 bases between. Per germline, CDR1 SGDLS and CDR2 YYNGEE. This chain's CDR3 is CASSVVRESSYNEQFF. CDR3 nucleotide sequence: TGTGCCAGCAGCGTAGTTCGTGAGAGCTCCTACAATGAGCAGTTCTTC.

Here the CDR3 reads CASSVAPIGRVGEQYF. CDR3 coding DNA: TGTGCCAGCAGCGTAGCTCCCATCGGGAGGGTCGGCGAGCAGTACTTC. This chain connects TRBV9 to TRBJ2-7, with 8 bases identical to TRBD2. The CDR3 runs 16 residues. Germline V gene data show CDR1 as SGDLS and CDR2 as YYNGEE. The J segment lost 6 bases and the V segment lost 0 bases, leaving 11 bases of the junction unmatched.

This clone was recorded a few times. This rearrangement joins TRBV29-1 to TRBJ1-1; 8 nucleotides match TRBD1. Germline CDR1 SQVTM, CDR2 ANQGSEA. The CDR3 extends over 14 amino acids. V shed 5 bases, J shed 2 bases, and the junction held 7 bases outside the gene matches. The CDR3 DNA reads as TGCAGCGTTAGGACCGGACAGGGCAACACTGAAGCTTTCTTT. Protein product: CSVRTGQGNTEAFF. The variable domain in full, completed from reference TRBV29-1 and TRBJ1-1, reads SAVISQKPSRDICQRGTSLTIQCQVDSQVTMMFWYRQQPGQSLTLIATANQGSEATYESGFVIDKFPISRPNLTFSTLTVSNMSPEDSSIYLCSVRTGQGNTEAFFGQGTRLTVV.

The chain uses TRBV5-1 and TRBJ2-2, with 7 bases that match TRBD2. V shed 1 base and J 2 bases; nucleotides not matched to a gene: 5. The CDR3 spans 16 residues. Germline V gene sequence: CDR1 SGHRS, CDR2 YFSETQ. The DNA of the CDR3 is TGCGCCAGCAGCTTGTCAACTAGCGCCAACACCGGGGAGCTGTTTTTT. Its protein product is CASSLSTSANTGELFF.

The gene calls are TRBV5-1 and TRBJ2-7, with 8 bases matching TRBD1. Germline trimming cut 2 bases from V and 6 bases from J; bases unmatched to any gene: 13. The germline V gene has CDR1 SGHRS and CDR2 YFSETQ. CDR3 length: 16 amino acids. The CDR3 loop is CASSFSVGTGSPEQYF. The CDR3 DNA reads TGCGCCAGCAGCTTCAGTGTTGGGACAGGTAGTCCCGAGCAGTACTTC.

The chain is built from TRBV7-8 and TRBJ2-7; TRBD1 is a possible D gene (5 bases). Germline CDR1 SGHVS, CDR2 FQNEAQ. With 4 bases removed from V and 4 bases from J, the gap between germline ends came to 20 bases. This CDR3 spans 16 amino acids. In nucleotides, the CDR3 is TGTGCCAGCAGCTCTCCCCAGGGCAGTCGAGAATACGAGCAGTACTTC. The encoded protein is CASSSPQGSREYEQYF. The whole variable domain, filled in from reference TRBV7-8 and TRBJ2-7, reads GAGVSQSPRYKVAKRGQDVALRCDPISGHVSLFWYQQALGQGPEFLTYFQNEAQLDKSGLPSDRFFAERPEGSVSTLKIQRTQQEDSAVYLCASSSPQGSREYEQYFGPGTRLTVT.

The chain couples TRBV28 to TRBJ2-1, with 12 nucleotides matching TRBD1. V gave up 8 bases and J gave up 5 bases; unmatched junction bases: 7. Germline CDR1 and CDR2: MDHEN and SYDVKM. There are 15 residues in the CDR3. The CDR3 is CASYGWDRGHNEQFF. CDR3 DNA: TGTGCCAGCTACGGTTGGGACAGGGGGCACAATGAGCAGTTCTTC.

Details on this clone: This same CDR3 is encoded by further DNA sequences in the sample. The chain has TRBV5-1 and TRBJ2-7; weak D call: TRBD1 (5 bases). The CDR3 covers 14 residues. The V gene lost 0 bases and the J gene lost 3 bases, with 10 bases spanning the gap. The V gene's germline CDR1 is SGHRS and CDR2 YFSETQ. The CDR3 DNA follows: TGCGCCAGCAGCTTGGCAGGCGACAGCTACGAGCAGTACTTC. Translating it yields CASSLAGDSYEQYF.

The rearrangement uses TRBV2 and TRBJ2-7; D remains unclear. From germline, CDR1 is SNHLY and CDR2 FYNNEI. CDR3 size: 17 residues. The V end lost 3 bases, the J end lost 0 bases, and 18 bases lay between the germline ends. Written as DNA, the CDR3 is TGTGCCAGCAGTGATTCCTATTCGTCGGGCATCTCCTACGAGCAGTACTTC. It encodes CASSDSYSSGISYEQYF.

The chain combines TRBV5-1 with TRBJ2-7; D unresolved. Trimming took off 7 bases at V and 5 bases at J, with 19 bases between the two ends. The CDR3 covers 14 residues. Germline-derived CDR1 and CDR2 are SGHRS and YFSETQ. The CDR3 DNA follows: TGCGCCAGCCGAAACATGGGCGATCTGGACGAGCAGTACTTC. Amino acid sequence: CASRNMGDLDEQYF.

V usage is TRBV11-2 and J usage is TRBJ2-7; no firm D call. The germline V and J ends were trimmed by 5 bases and 1 base, with 15 bases remaining between them. The length of the CDR3 is 15 residues. Germline CDR1 is SGHAT and CDR2 is FQNNGV. CDR3 amino acids: CASSPTRAASYEQYF. In DNA, the CDR3 is TGTGCCAGCAGCCCAACCCGGGCGGCTTCCTACGAGCAGTACTTC.

Here the CDR3 DNA reads TGTGCCAGCAGTGTCTCCTATAATTCACCCCTCCACTTT. Translating gives CASSVSYNSPLHF. The chain employs TRBV2 and TRBJ1-6, with D hard to call. Germline CDR1 and CDR2: SNHLY and FYNNEI. This CDR3 region has 13 residues. Trimming cost V 4 bases and J 0 bases, with 1 base left between them.

Turning to this clone: Other DNA sequences within the sample encode an identical CDR3. The V gene is TRBV6-1, the J gene TRBJ2-1; the match to TRBD2 covers 8 bases. J gave up 0 bases and V 6 bases, and 1 base lay outside the gene matches. This CDR3 region has 14 residues. Germline CDR1 is MNHNS and CDR2 is SASEGT. CDR3 residues: CASRSGSSYNEQFF. The CDR3 coding sequence is TGTGCCAGCAGGAGCGGGAGCTCCTACAATGAGCAGTTCTTC.

This clone appeared once. The V and J genes are TRBV28 and TRBJ2-5; D ambiguous. The V end was cut by 7 bases, the J end by 1 base, with 13 bases between. Germline lookup yields CDR1 MDHEN and CDR2 SYDVKM. The CDR3 extends over 14 amino acids. The CDR3, as DNA: TGTGCCAGCAACCTTTTAGGCAGCCAAGAGACCCAGTACTTC. Translated, it gives CASNLLGSQETQYF.

V gene TRBV27 combines with J gene TRBJ2-2, with a weak D call TRBD2 (6 bases). V dropped 5 bases and J dropped 0 bases, with 10 bases sitting between them. The CDR3 spans 15 residues. Germline V lookup: CDR1 MNHEY, CDR2 SMNVEV (reference sequence). The CDR3 DNA is TGTGCCAGCAGTAGACGGGAGACGAACACCGGGGAGCTGTTTTTT. Its translation is CASSRRETNTGELFF.

This clone was seen once. This chain connects TRBV2 to TRBJ2-5, with D possibly matching TRBD1 (6 bases). Looked up from germline, CDR1 is SNHLY and CDR2 is FYNNEI. Trimming stripped 6 bases from V and 6 bases from J, with 17 bases between. The CDR3 length is 14 residues. CDR3 sequence reads: CASRPHRQVQTQYF. The DNA of the CDR3 is TGTGCCAGCAGACCCCACCGACAGGTACAGACCCAGTACTTC.

CDR3 protein: CAWSQLNEQYF. DNA for the CDR3: TGTGCCTGGAGCCAATTAAACGAGCAGTACTTC. The rearrangement links TRBV30 to TRBJ2-7; D gene uncertain. Deletions cut 3 bases from V and 5 bases from J, with 8 bases between. CDR3 length: 11 residues. CDR1 and CDR2 (germline): GTSNPN, SVGIG (reference sequence).

V and J are TRBV5-6 and TRBJ2-5; 9 nucleotides line up with TRBD1. The CDR3 loop spans 13 amino acids. The V gene's germline CDR1 is SGHDT and CDR2 YYEEEE. V was clipped by 3 bases and J by 4 bases; unmatched bases: 1. The CDR3 DNA reads as TGTGCCAGCAGCTCGACAGGGGGAGAGACCCAGTACTTC. This encodes CASSSTGGETQYF.

The chain couples TRBV14 to TRBJ1-1; 9 nucleotides match TRBD1. The V and J ends lost 4 bases and 4 bases, in that order; junction bases with no gene match: 4. Germline CDR1 reads SGHDN; CDR2 reads FVKESK. The CDR3 runs to 14 residues. In DNA form, the CDR3 reads TGTGCCAGCAGCCTAGGACAGGGGAGCACTGAAGCTTTCTTT. This gives the protein CASSLGQGSTEAFF.

The CDR3: CASSYAPGQGSGQYF. CDR3 coding DNA: TGTGCCAGCAGCTACGCCCCGGGACAGGGAAGTGGGCAGTACTTC. The chain recombines TRBV7-9 with TRBJ2-7, with 9 nucleotides matching TRBD1. CDR3 size: 15 residues. The V gene end was trimmed by 4 bases and the J gene end by 9 bases; junction bases not matched to a gene: 13. Germline CDR1 reads SEHNR; CDR2 reads FQNEAQ (reference sequence).

This chain links TRBV13 with TRBJ2-1; D is perhaps TRBD2 (5 bases). The V and J ends lost 5 bases and 8 bases respectively, with 13 bases between them. CDR1 is PRHDT, CDR2 FYEKMQ, per germline (reference sequence). The length of the CDR3 is 13 residues. The DNA for the CDR3 is TGTGCCAGCAGCCGGGAACGAGTCGATGAGCAGTTCTTC. As protein: CASSRERVDEQFF.

The chain recombines TRBV6-1 with TRBJ2-3, with TRBD2 matching over 8 bases. This CDR3 spans 14 amino acids. The junction had 5 bases not matched to a gene; V was cut back by 7 bases and J by 2 bases. CDR1 is MNHNS and CDR2 is SASEGT in the germline V gene. The CDR3 loop reads CASKTGGITDTQYF. Written as DNA, the CDR3 is TGTGCCAGCAAAACGGGAGGGATCACAGATACGCAGTATTTT.

The chain combines TRBV5-1 with TRBJ2-2; 12 nucleotides match TRBD2. CDR1 is SGHRS, CDR2 YFSETQ, per germline. The CDR3 consists of 15 residues. The trim removed 4 bases at V and 5 bases at J, leaving 3 bases unmatched. The CDR3 sequence is CASSTGTSGTGELFF. The DNA of the CDR3 is TGCGCCAGCAGCACGGGGACTAGCGGGACCGGGGAGCTGTTTTTT.

The genes are TRBV5-4 and TRBJ2-5, with TRBD2 identical over 8 bases. The CDR3 is 15 amino acids. The V segment lost 3 bases and the J segment 5 bases; nucleotides outside the gene matches: 9. Germline V gene sequence: CDR1 SGHNT, CDR2 YYREEE (reference sequence). The DNA for the CDR3 is TGTGCCAGCAGCTCTTCCGGGGGGGGCGAGGAGACCCAGTACTTC. Its protein product is CASSSSGGGEETQYF. Together with reference TRBV5-4 and TRBJ2-5, the CDR3 gives the full variable domain: ETGVTQSPTHLIKTRGQQVTLRCSSQSGHNTVSWYQQALGQGPQFIFQYYREEENGRGNFPPRFSGLQFPNYSSELNVNALELDDSALYLCASSSSGGGEETQYFGPGTRLLVL.

A single count supports this clone. The CDR3, as DNA: TGTGCCAGCAGCTTAATGGGGTACAGAGGCTACACCTTC. Translation gives CASSLMGYRGYTF. The genes are TRBV7-2 and TRBJ1-2; no clear D. The germline V gene encodes CDR1 SGHTA and CDR2 FQGNSA. The CDR3 loop spans 13 amino acids. Trimming left V 2 bases short and J 8 bases short, with 12 bases between.

The table lists this clone with a count of one. The rearrangement joins TRBV19 to TRBJ1-2; TRBD1 might be the D (6 bases). Germline V CDR1 and CDR2: LNHDA, SQIVND (reference sequence). The CDR3 totals 17 residues. Deletions cut 6 bases from V and 2 bases from J, with 22 bases between. CDR3 nucleotide sequence: TGTGCCAGTAGACCAACAGGGTCCCACTTCGTGAACTATGGCTACACCTTC. Translated: CASRPTGSHFVNYGYTF.